The 18 T cell receptor beta chains listed next were all sequenced from one sample in a study of blood T cells in healthy people across ages. It was with a sample-barcoded 5' primer and a J-beta primer mix that a second PCR of about 6 to 12 cycles was run. In TCRdb, the 5' RACE reads were re-called with MiXCR into one record per CDR3 protein. The sample shows roughly 640,000 distinct CDR3 sequences, less than 35% of them seen only once. Specimen: blood. These receptors came from a woman at least 80 years old in good health.

This clonotype has at least ten counts. The chain recombines TRBV10-3 with TRBJ2-1; the D gene is possibly TRBD1 (7 bases). The V gene lost 3 bases and the J gene lost 1 base, with 10 bases spanning the gap. Germline lookup yields CDR1 ENHRY and CDR2 SYGVKD. The CDR3 totals 15 residues. CDR3 amino acids: CAISDRGESYNEQFF. CDR3 DNA: TGTGCCATCAGTGACAGGGGGGAATCCTACAATGAGCAGTTCTTC.

This clonotype was seen ten or more times. The chain has TRBV20-1 and TRBJ2-5, with a weak D call TRBD2 (5 bases). Germline CDR1 reads DFQATT; CDR2 reads SNEGSKA (reference sequence). The CDR3 is 12 residues long. V was clipped by 6 bases and J by 5 bases, with 13 bases between them. The CDR3, as DNA: TGCAGTGCCCGGGGAGCCGGTGAGACCCAGTACTTC. It specifies CSARGAGETQYF.

With respect to this clonotype: A much larger clonotype is one base distant, so this may be a read error. The V call is TRBV10-2, the J call TRBJ1-1; D gene ambiguous. The CDR3 contains 14 residues. Germline-derived CDR1 and CDR2 are WSHSY and SAAADI. CDR3 loop: CAGSERTLNTEAFF. CDR3 in DNA: TGCGCCGGCAGTGAGAGGACCCTGAACACTGAAGCTTTCTTT.

To note about this clonotype: A much more abundant neighbour one base away suggests this may be a read error. This chain's CDR3 is CASSPLGQGRDGQFF. The CDR3 DNA reads as TGTGCCAGCTCACCTCTGGGACAGGGGAGAGATGGGCAGTTCTTC. V is TRBV18 and J is TRBJ2-1; TRBD1 matches 10 bases. J lost 12 bases, V lost 3 bases, and 11 bases had no gene match. Germline assignment: CDR1 KGHSH and CDR2 LQKENI. The CDR3 is 15 residues long. The full variable domain, rest sourced from reference TRBV18 and TRBJ2-1, is NAGVMQNPRHLVRRRGQEARLRCSPMKGHSHVYWYRQLPEEGLKFMVYLQKENIIDESGMPKERFSAEFPKEGPSILRIQQVVRGDSAAYFCASSPLGQGRDGQFFGPGTRLTVL.

Concerning this clonotype itself: A much bigger clone sits one base away, suggesting this may be a read error. V and J are TRBV7-2 and TRBJ2-7, with 7 bases that match TRBD2. The ends lost 5 bases at V and 7 bases at J; junction bases unmatched: 8. The CDR3 totals 13 residues. Germline loops: CDR1 SGHTA, CDR2 FQGNSA. CDR3 loop: CASSPAGYNEQYF. The CDR3 region has the DNA TGTGCCAGCAGCCCAGCGGGATACAATGAGCAGTACTTC.

The chain links TRBV7-2 to TRBJ2-7; a weak D match, TRBD1 (6 bases). Germline assignment: CDR1 SGHTA and CDR2 FQGNSA. CDR3 size: 14 residues. The V and J ends lost 4 bases and 0 bases respectively, with 10 bases between them. CDR3 amino acids: CASSWDTTSYEQYF. CDR3 in DNA: TGTGCCAGCAGCTGGGACACCACCTCCTACGAGCAGTACTTC.

This chain uses TRBV11-2 with TRBJ1-2; 11 positions match TRBD1. The CDR3 consists of 15 residues. Unmatched junction bases numbered 9, after V lost 4 bases and J lost 8 bases. The germline CDR1 and CDR2 sequences are SGHAT and FQNNGV. The CDR3 DNA reads as TGTGCCAGCAGCTCCCTAAAGAGGACAGGGGGCGGCTACACCTTC. The encoded protein is CASSSLKRTGGGYTF.

The table lists this clonotype with many counts. V and J are TRBV29-1 and TRBJ1-1; 9 bases map to TRBD1. Germline trimming cut 7 bases from V and 4 bases from J; bases unmatched to any gene: 4. Germline values: CDR1 SQVTM, CDR2 ANQGSEA. The length of the CDR3 is 12 residues. CDR3 sequence reads: CSGLTGGTEAFF. The CDR3 DNA reads as TGCAGCGGCCTGACAGGGGGCACTGAAGCTTTCTTT.

This clonotype was counted many times. The chain employs TRBV9 and TRBJ2-5; TRBD2 aligns across 8 bases. CDR3 length: 15 residues. The ends lost 4 bases at V and 5 bases at J; junction bases unmatched: 10. CDR1 SGDLS and CDR2 YYNGEE come from the germline V gene. The CDR3 region has the DNA TGTGCCAGCAGCAGGACTAGCCTCCCCGGGGAGACCCAGTACTTC. This gives the protein CASSRTSLPGETQYF.

V gene TRBV25-1 combines with J gene TRBJ2-2; D unclear. Between the trimmed V and J ends, which lost 2 bases and 6 bases, there was a span of 7 bases. The CDR3 runs to 13 residues. The germline V gene encodes CDR1 MGHDK and CDR2 SYGVNS. The CDR3 sequence is CASSERTPGELFF. The CDR3 DNA sequence: TGTGCCAGCAGTGAAAGGACCCCCGGGGAGCTGTTTTTT. Full variable domain (missing parts from reference TRBV25-1 and TRBJ2-2): EADIYQTPRYLVIGTGKKITLECSQTMGHDKMYWYQQDPGMELHLIHYSYGVNSTEKGDLSSESTVSRIRTEHFPLTLESARPSHTSQYLCASSERTPGELFFGEGSRLTVL.

This chain joins TRBV19 and TRBJ2-3; TRBD2 matches at 8 bases. Germline V gives CDR1 LNHDA, CDR2 SQIVND (reference sequence). V trimming: 3 bases; J trimming: 0 bases; junction bases outside the gene matches: 2. This CDR3 comprises 15 residues. The CDR3 nucleotides read TGTGCCAGTAGTATCCAGCGGGGGAGCACAGATACGCAGTATTTT. It specifies CASSIQRGSTDTQYF.

There are many counts of this clonotype. The chain couples TRBV18 to TRBJ2-5, with D perhaps TRBD2 (5 bases). Deletions cut 5 bases from V and 2 bases from J, with 15 bases between. This CDR3 is built from 15 residues. Germline-derived CDR1 and CDR2 are KGHSH and LQKENI. As DNA, the CDR3 is TGTGCCAGCTCAATGGCTTCGGGAACACAAGAGACCCAGTACTTC. It specifies CASSMASGTQETQYF.

This clonotype has only a few counts. A much larger clone lies a single base off, so this may be a read error. The chain employs TRBV20-1 and TRBJ2-1; 8 nucleotides agree with TRBD2. The J call is uncertain, as TRBJ2-7 better fits the DNA end. The CDR3 is 14 residues long. Germline-derived CDR1 and CDR2 are DFQATT and SNEGSKA (reference sequence). The CDR3 region is CSAKRGNTYNEQYF. The CDR3 coding sequence is TGCAGTGCTAAGCGGGGGAACACCTACAATGAGCAGTACTTC.

The sample holds many counts of this clonotype. The chain joins TRBV20-1 to TRBJ2-1, with D hard to call. The CDR3 runs to 13 residues. Trimming took 3 bases from V and 4 from J, leaving 10 bases between them. The germline gives CDR1 DFQATT, CDR2 SNEGSKA (reference sequence). The CDR3 spells CSARGRVYNEQFF. CDR3 coding DNA: TGCAGTGCTAGGGGCAGAGTTTACAATGAGCAGTTCTTC.

The rearrangement uses TRBV28 and TRBJ2-7; D is unclear. This CDR3 spans 13 amino acids. Trimming shortened V by 9 bases and J by 0 bases, and 12 bases separated the two germline ends. CDR1 and CDR2 from the germline V gene are MDHEN and SYDVKM. Written as DNA, the CDR3 is TGTGCCAGGAAAATTGATAGCTCCTACGAGCAGTACTTC. This codes for CARKIDSSYEQYF.

The chain has TRBV7-9 and TRBJ1-5, with D unclear. Trimming took off 1 base at V and 7 bases at J, with 5 bases between the two ends. The CDR3 runs to 12 residues. CDR1 is SEHNR, CDR2 FQNEAQ, per germline (reference sequence). For the CDR3, the DNA is TGTGCCAGCAGCTTAGATCTCCAGCCCCAGCATTTT. It encodes CASSLDLQPQHF.

This clonotype was found many times. The chain has TRBV29-1 and TRBJ2-7; TRBD2 might be the D (6 bases). Germline assignment: CDR1 SQVTM and CDR2 ANQGSEA. This CDR3 is 13 amino acids long. V gave up 5 bases and J gave up 8 bases, with 19 bases separating them. The CDR3 reads CSVRRDSGSQQYF. The CDR3 DNA sequence: TGCAGCGTTCGGAGGGACTCCGGGAGCCAGCAGTACTTC.

Concerning this clonotype itself: An end of the junction differs from the germline gene, which may be a read error. This chain connects TRBV7-4 to TRBJ1-5; a possible D gene is TRBD1 (6 bases). Germline V gives CDR1 SGHVT, CDR2 SQSDAQ. The CDR3 runs to 18 residues. DNA for the CDR3: TGTGCCTGCAGCTCGGGACACCAAGCGATAAAAAGCAATCAGCCCCAGCATTTT. This codes for CACSSGHQAIKSNQPQHF.